Below are 5 T cell receptor beta chains sequenced from a single sample in a study of cytomegalovirus exposure and HLA in healthy donors. Primers included in the PCR were 60 Vbeta and 13 Jbeta primers. Profiled with immunoSEQ multiplex PCR; TCRdb holds only in-frame clones, not every one. Of roughly 92,000 clones in the sample, 81% were seen once. Source material: PBMCs. These receptors all come from a woman in her 70s in good health and CMV-seropositive.

J is TRBJ2-7 and V is TRBV19, with 7 bases matching TRBD1. This CDR3 has 13 residues. Germline V gene lookup returns CDR1 LNHDA and CDR2 SQIVND (reference sequence). After removal of 4 bases from V and 5 bases from J, the junction contained 5 bases not matched to a gene. DNA of the CDR3: TGTGCCAGTAGTAAACCAGACAGGGACGAGCAGTACTTC. Encoded protein: CASSKPDRDEQYF.

The chain links TRBV6-1 to TRBJ1-1; 9 bases map to TRBD1. The germline CDR1 and CDR2 sequences are MNHNS and SASEGT. The CDR3 consists of 14 residues. V dropped 4 bases and J dropped 3; count of bases not matched to a gene: 3. CDR3 residues: CASSGDRVYTEAFF. The CDR3 region has the DNA TGTGCCAGCAGTGGGGACAGGGTGTACACTGAAGCTTTCTTT.

This chain connects TRBV7-2 to TRBJ2-2; D perhaps matches TRBD1 (7 bases). This CDR3 has 15 amino acids. CDR1 is SGHTA and CDR2 is FQGNSA in the germline V gene. V was pared by 4 bases and J by 5 bases, with 14 bases between. The CDR3 bases are TGTGCCAGCAGCTACGCAGGGGGAGGTACCGGGGAGCTGTTTTTT. Amino acids: CASSYAGGGTGELFF.

The gene calls are TRBV6-5 and TRBJ2-7; 7 bases align to TRBD2. V lost 0 bases to trimming and J lost 4 bases; unmatched junction nucleotides: 6. CDR3 length equals 15 residues. Germline V gives CDR1 MNHEY, CDR2 SVGAGI. DNA of the CDR3: TGTGCCAGCAGTTACTCGCCAGCGGGGACGTACGAGCAGTACTTC. Amino acid sequence: CASSYSPAGTYEQYF.

This chain links TRBV5-6 with TRBJ2-3; maybe TRBD1 (5 bases). The CDR3 covers 16 residues. The germline V gene has CDR1 SGHDT and CDR2 YYEEEE. The V end lost 0 bases, the J end lost 0 bases, and 11 bases lay between the germline ends. The CDR3 bases are TGTGCCAGCAGCTTGGAAGGGGTCGGTAGCACAGATACGCAGTATTTT. Translating gives CASSLEGVGSTDTQYF.